Listed here are 19 T cell receptor beta chains from one sample, sequenced in a study of shared clonotypes between healthy human individuals. The table came from immunoSEQ multiplex PCR; TCRdb's copy has only in-frame clones and leaves some out. The repertoire holds 2 million to 2.5 million clones, with almost 96% as singletons. Sequencing was carried out using naive CD4+ T cells sorted from blood. Subset denoted: CD45RA+ positively selected. Receptor source: a man aged 18 to 29 in good health.

The genes are TRBV2 and TRBJ2-5, with unresolved D. Germline-derived CDR1 and CDR2 are SNHLY and FYNNEI. This CDR3 has 12 amino acids. Trimming stripped 3 bases from V and 3 bases from J, with 5 bases between. The CDR3 DNA is TGTGCCAGCAGTGACTGGAAAGAGACCCAGTACTTC. This codes for CASSDWKETQYF.

This chain uses TRBV5-1 with TRBJ2-7; no firm D call. Germline V lookup: CDR1 SGHRS, CDR2 YFSETQ. Trimming took off 0 bases at V and 7 bases at J, with 17 bases between the two ends. The CDR3 has 15 residues. The CDR3 region has the DNA TGCGCCAGCAGCTTGGGAGAATCAGTCCCACGGGAGCAGTACTTC. Its protein product is CASSLGESVPREQYF.

The chain links TRBV7-8 to TRBJ2-3; D remains ambiguous. Germline V gene data show CDR1 as SGHVS and CDR2 as FQNEAQ. V shed 3 bases and J shed 2 bases, with 9 bases lying between them. The CDR3 extends over 14 amino acids. The CDR3 coding sequence is TGTGCCAGCAGCTTCGGCGGCCACACAGATACGCAGTATTTT. Translated: CASSFGGHTDTQYF.

The genes are TRBV6-5 and TRBJ1-1; D might be TRBD1 (6 bases). Germline CDR1 and CDR2: MNHEY and SVGAGI. Trimming removed 3 bases from V and 0 bases from J, with 11 bases in between. This CDR3 spans 15 amino acids. The CDR3 here is CASSYQDRMNTEAFF. The DNA of the CDR3 is TGTGCCAGCAGTTATCAAGACAGGATGAACACTGAAGCTTTCTTT.

The chain recombines TRBV19 with TRBJ1-2; 8 bases align to TRBD1. Looked up from germline, CDR1 is LNHDA and CDR2 is SQIVND (reference sequence). V lost 5 bases and J lost 6; bases outside the gene matches: 5. The CDR3 sequence is 13 residues long. The CDR3, as DNA: TGTGCCAGTAGTGCACAACAGGGGGATGGCTACACCTTC. Translation: CASSAQQGDGYTF.

The genes are TRBV5-1 and TRBJ2-5, with D tentatively TRBD1 (5 bases). Germline CDR1 is SGHRS and CDR2 is YFSETQ. The CDR3 is made up of 15 amino acids. The V end was cut by 3 bases, the J end by 5 bases, with 17 bases between. CDR3 region: CASSSAAGLGETQYF. The DNA of the CDR3 is TGCGCCAGCAGCTCCGCGGCAGGGTTAGGCGAGACCCAGTACTTC.

This chain joins TRBV28 and TRBJ2-3, with D unresolved. This CDR3 spans 14 amino acids. The germline V and J ends were trimmed by 1 base and 4 bases, with 9 bases remaining between them. CDR1 and CDR2 from the germline V gene are MDHEN and SYDVKM. Here the CDR3 DNA reads TGTGCCAGCAGTTTATCCAGTTGGGCAGATACGCAGTATTTT. This encodes CASSLSSWADTQYF.

The chain combines TRBV18 with TRBJ2-1; D unclear. The V gene lost 1 base and the J gene lost 9 bases, with 10 bases spanning the gap. The germline V gene encodes CDR1 KGHSH and CDR2 LQKENI. The CDR3 runs to 13 residues. CDR3 nucleotides: TGTGCCAGCTCACCACGAGAAACGGGTGAGCAGTTCTTC. Translation gives CASSPRETGEQFF.

V and J are TRBV7-3 and TRBJ2-3, with D perhaps matching TRBD2 (5 bases). CDR3 size: 15 residues. Germline CDR1 SGHTA, CDR2 FQGTGA. Trimming pared 5 bases from V and 6 bases from J, leaving 18 bases between. In DNA, the CDR3 is TGTGCCAGCAGCCCCTCGAGGGATACCCAGGATACGCAGTATTTT. Its translation is CASSPSRDTQDTQYF. Based on the CDR3 plus reference TRBV7-3 and TRBJ2-3, the full variable domain is GAGVSQTPSNKVTEKGKYVELRCDPISGHTALYWYRQSLGQGPEFLIYFQGTGAADDSGLPNDRFFAVRPEGSVSTLKIQRTERGDSAVYLCASSPSRDTQDTQYFGPGTRLTVL.

The chain links TRBV9 to TRBJ2-2; D is uncertain. CDR3 size: 15 residues. Trimming removed 2 bases at V and 3 bases at J, with 11 bases between. CDR1 and CDR2 from the germline V gene are SGDLS and YYNGEE. The CDR3: CASSVQIRDTGELFF. The CDR3 nucleotides are TGTGCCAGCAGCGTCCAGATTCGGGACACCGGGGAGCTGTTTTTT.

The chain carries TRBV6-1 and TRBJ1-4; D may be TRBD1 (5 bases). CDR1 is MNHNS, CDR2 SASEGT, per germline. The CDR3 is 14 amino acids. Trimming removed 6 bases at V and 8 bases at J, with 16 bases between. DNA of the CDR3: TGTGCCAGCAGATCCGGGACTGGAGGCGAAAAACTGTTTTTT. It encodes CASRSGTGGEKLFF.

V gene TRBV5-1 combines with J gene TRBJ1-1; D may be TRBD1 (5 bases). Germline lookup yields CDR1 SGHRS and CDR2 YFSETQ. The CDR3 consists of 13 residues. V was pared by 6 bases and J by 1 base, with 10 bases between. The CDR3 nucleotides read TGCGCCAGCAACCGGGGACCGAACACTGAAGCTTTCTTT. It yields the protein CASNRGPNTEAFF.

This chain uses TRBV5-1 with TRBJ2-7; the D is unclear. Trimming cost V 0 bases and J 3 bases, with 10 bases left between them. The CDR3 is 14 residues long. Looked up from germline, CDR1 is SGHRS and CDR2 is YFSETQ. The CDR3 region is CASSLGPLNYEQYF. CDR3 nucleotide sequence: TGCGCCAGCAGCTTGGGGCCGTTAAACTACGAGCAGTACTTC. Based on the CDR3 plus reference TRBV5-1 and TRBJ2-7, the full variable domain is KAGVTQTPRYLIKTRGQQVTLSCSPISGHRSVSWYQQTPGQGLQFLFEYFSETQRNKGNFPGRFSGRQFSNSRSEMNVSTLELGDSALYLCASSLGPLNYEQYFGPGTRLTVT.

This clone was detected a few times. The chain carries TRBV20-1 and TRBJ1-1; no clear D. The CDR3 runs 11 residues. V gave up 2 bases and J gave up 6 bases, with 7 bases separating them. Germline assignment: CDR1 DFQATT and CDR2 SNEGSKA (reference sequence). The CDR3 is CSARQGSEAFF. The CDR3 DNA reads TGCAGTGCTAGACAAGGTTCTGAAGCTTTCTTT.

The chain carries TRBV18 and TRBJ2-2, with 8 bases matching TRBD1. The CDR3 has 16 amino acids. J gave up 0 bases and V 3 bases, and 3 bases lay outside the gene matches. CDR1 and CDR2 from the germline V gene are KGHSH and LQKENI. CDR3 nucleotides: TGTGCCAGCTCACCGGACAGGGTGGCGAACACCGGGGAGCTGTTTTTT. This codes for CASSPDRVANTGELFF.

The rearrangement joins TRBV7-9 to TRBJ1-2; 10 nucleotides match TRBD1. The J segment lost 12 bases and the V segment lost 6 bases, leaving 13 bases of the junction unmatched. Germline-derived CDR1 and CDR2 are SEHNR and FQNEAQ (reference sequence). This CDR3 is 14 amino acids long. The CDR3 sequence is CASRREPGQGRDTF. For the CDR3, the DNA is TGTGCCAGCAGACGTGAACCGGGACAGGGGCGAGACACCTTC.

CDR3 sequence (DNA): TGTGCCAGCAGCTTAGTCTATTCAGGGGAGTACGAGCAGTACTTC. Translated: CASSLVYSGEYEQYF. V and J are TRBV11-2 and TRBJ2-7; a possible D gene is TRBD1 (6 bases). V dropped 1 base and J dropped 4 bases, with 14 bases sitting between them. This CDR3 region has 15 residues. CDR1 and CDR2 (germline): SGHAT, FQNNGV.

The table lists this clone with a count of one. This rearrangement joins TRBV5-5 to TRBJ1-2, with 12 nucleotides matching TRBD1. This CDR3 is 14 amino acids long. V shed 4 bases and J 10 bases; nucleotides not matched to a gene: 8. Germline CDR1 and CDR2: SGHKS and YYEKEE (reference sequence). In DNA, the CDR3 is TGTGCCAGCAGCACATCCGGGACAGGGGGCGTCTACACCTTC. It yields the protein CASSTSGTGGVYTF.

V and J are TRBV19 and TRBJ2-2; possibly TRBD1 or TRBD2 for D (5 bases each). Germline CDR1 reads LNHDA; CDR2 reads SQIVND (reference sequence). Trimming took 8 bases from V and 6 from J, leaving 13 bases between them. CDR3 length equals 13 residues. The CDR3 bases are TGTGCCAGTGGGGACGGTTGGGCCGGGGAGCTGTTTTTT. As protein: CASGDGWAGELFF.